This entry concerns a single T cell receptor beta chain. As yet, its antigen is unknown. V lost 6 bases, J lost 2 bases, and 10 bases lay in between. The CDR3 is made up of 12 amino acids. Germline CDR1 is DFQATT and CDR2 is SNEGSKA (reference sequence). The sample is drawn from a study of post-analysis software for immune sequencing data. Prepared libraries of TCR beta cDNA carried unique molecular identifiers. TCRdb re-derived calls from the PCR reads in MiXCR, one entry per CDR3 protein. The sample includes 150,000 to 200,000 distinct CDR3 sequences, about 34% of them seen just once. Overall study results and limits: Normalized Chao1 diversity was significantly lower in multiple sclerosis patients than in controls.

This rearrangement joins TRBV20-1 to TRBJ1-2; unclear D gene. This sequence was found in a girl between 10 and 17 years old with multiple sclerosis. Sequences were derived from blood, sampled after autologous hematopoietic stem cell transplantation. CDR3 region: CSAGAGNYGYTF. Here the CDR3 DNA reads TGCAGTGCCGGAGCTGGGAACTATGGCTACACCTTC.